A selection of T cell receptor beta chains follows, all from one sample in a study of shared clonotypes between healthy human individuals. Produced via immunoSEQ multiplex PCR; TCRdb's table is partial and in-frame only. In the table there are more than 2,000,000 clones, approximately 95% of which are singletons. The sequenced sample consisted of naive CD4+ T cells from PBMCs. These receptors all stem from a man aged 18 to 29 in good health. Some clones in this sample may be carry-over from other donors' samples. Each CDR3 is given with its conserved first and last residue. The order of the fields is clone size, J gene, D gene, V gene, CDR3 protein, CDR3 DNA. The D gene is left open where the match is weak. A clone size is listed for some rows: how often the clone was seen (once, few, many), or a class if it is expanded.

clone size: -
J gene: TRBJ2-7
D gene: -
V gene: TRBV7-9
CDR3 protein: CASSLVWLRDEQYF
CDR3 DNA: TGTGCCAGCAGCTTAGTTTGGCTAAGGGACGAGCAGTACTTC

clone size: -
J gene: TRBJ2-1
D gene: TRBD2
V gene: TRBV29-1
CDR3 protein: CSVGGLKAGEGSYNEQFF
CDR3 DNA: TGCAGCGTGGGAGGGCTTAAAGCGGGAGAAGGGTCCTACAATGAGCAGTTCTTC

clone size: -
J gene: TRBJ2-3
D gene: -
V gene: TRBV6-5
CDR3 protein: CASSYSISGSDTQYF
CDR3 DNA: TGTGCCAGCAGTTACTCGATATCGGGGTCAGATACGCAGTATTTT

clone size: -
J gene: TRBJ2-7
D gene: -
V gene: TRBV5-4
CDR3 protein: CASSLETSLGNEQYF
CDR3 DNA: TGTGCCAGCAGCTTGGAGACCTCTCTGGGCAACGAGCAGTACTTC

clone size: -
J gene: TRBJ1-1
D gene: -
V gene: TRBV6-1
CDR3 protein: CASRRIMGYTEAFF
CDR3 DNA: TGTGCCAGCAGGAGAATCATGGGTTACACTGAAGCTTTCTTT

clone size: -
J gene: TRBJ1-4
D gene: -
V gene: TRBV28
CDR3 protein: CASQGDVEKLFF
CDR3 DNA: TGTGCCAGTCAGGGAGATGTAGAAAAACTGTTTTTT

clone size: -
J gene: TRBJ2-5
D gene: TRBD1
V gene: TRBV28
CDR3 protein: CASSFSPRQGRQTQYF
CDR3 DNA: TGTGCCAGCAGTTTCTCCCCGCGACAGGGGAGGCAGACCCAGTACTTC

clone size: -
J gene: TRBJ2-7
D gene: -
V gene: TRBV29-1
CDR3 protein: CSVASTPYEQYF
CDR3 DNA: TGCAGCGTTGCCAGTACTCCCTACGAGCAGTACTTC

clone size: few
J gene: TRBJ2-2
D gene: -
V gene: TRBV4-1
CDR3 protein: CASSPTSAANGELFF
CDR3 DNA: TGCGCCAGCAGCCCCACCAGCGCGGCTAACGGGGAGCTGTTTTTT

clone size: -
J gene: TRBJ2-5
D gene: -
V gene: TRBV6-5
CDR3 protein: CASSYSTGQETQYF
CDR3 DNA: TGTGCCAGCAGTTACTCGACGGGGCAAGAGACCCAGTACTTC

clone size: -
J gene: TRBJ1-3
D gene: -
V gene: TRBV18
CDR3 protein: CASSPPGGNGIGSGNTIYF
CDR3 DNA: TGTGCCAGCTCACCGCCGGGAGGGAACGGCATCGGCTCTGGAAACACCATATATTTT

clone size: -
J gene: TRBJ2-3
D gene: -
V gene: TRBV28
CDR3 protein: CASSRSFGTPPRTDTQYF
CDR3 DNA: TGTGCCAGCAGTAGAAGTTTCGGGACTCCCCCCCGCACAGATACGCAGTATTTT

clone size: -
J gene: TRBJ1-3
D gene: -
V gene: TRBV6-1
CDR3 protein: CASSVWGSGNTIYF
CDR3 DNA: TGTGCCAGCAGTGTTTGGGGCTCTGGAAACACCATATATTTT

clone size: -
J gene: TRBJ1-2
D gene: TRBD1
V gene: TRBV5-1
CDR3 protein: CASSPGTGLPPRHGYTF
CDR3 DNA: TGCGCCAGCAGCCCAGGGACAGGCCTCCCACCAAGACATGGCTACACCTTC

clone size: -
J gene: TRBJ2-3
D gene: TRBD2
V gene: TRBV4-2
CDR3 protein: CASSQGLADDTQYF
CDR3 DNA: TGTGCCAGCAGCCAGGGACTAGCGGACGATACGCAGTATTTT

clone size: -
J gene: TRBJ1-2
D gene: TRBD1
V gene: TRBV18
CDR3 protein: CASSQLTGAPYGYTF
CDR3 DNA: TGTGCCAGCTCCCAACTTACAGGGGCCCCTTATGGCTACACCTTC

clone size: -
J gene: TRBJ1-2
D gene: TRBD1
V gene: TRBV28
CDR3 protein: CASSYTGVGGYTF
CDR3 DNA: TGTGCCAGCAGCTACACAGGGGTCGGGGGCTACACCTTC

clone size: -
J gene: TRBJ2-7
D gene: TRBD2
V gene: TRBV19
CDR3 protein: CASSMAGGPPFLIYEQYF
CDR3 DNA: TGTGCCAGTAGTATGGCGGGAGGGCCGCCTTTCCTAATCTACGAGCAGTACTTC

clone size: -
J gene: TRBJ1-2
D gene: -
V gene: TRBV10-2
CDR3 protein: CASRPGPGDYGYTF
CDR3 DNA: TGCGCCAGCAGGCCGGGTCCAGGGGACTATGGCTACACCTTC

clone size: -
J gene: TRBJ2-5
D gene: TRBD1
V gene: TRBV6-1
CDR3 protein: CASSIQGAQETQYF
CDR3 DNA: TGTGCCAGCAGTATACAGGGGGCGCAGGAGACCCAGTACTTC

clone size: -
J gene: TRBJ1-2
D gene: TRBD1
V gene: TRBV2
CDR3 protein: CASTRDRGLFGYTF
CDR3 DNA: TGTGCCAGCACTAGGGACAGGGGGCTTTTTGGCTACACCTTC

clone size: -
J gene: TRBJ2-3
D gene: -
V gene: TRBV5-1
CDR3 protein: CASSLGGGGTDTQYF
CDR3 DNA: TGCGCCAGCAGCTTGGGAGGAGGGGGAACAGATACGCAGTATTTT

clone size: -
J gene: TRBJ2-7
D gene: -
V gene: TRBV10-3
CDR3 protein: CAISWDQTSYEQYF
CDR3 DNA: TGTGCCATCAGTTGGGACCAAACCTCCTACGAGCAGTACTTC

clone size: -
J gene: TRBJ2-7
D gene: -
V gene: TRBV19
CDR3 protein: CASSGRGTYEQYF
CDR3 DNA: TGTGCCAGTAGTGGTAGAGGGACCTACGAGCAGTACTTC

clone size: once
J gene: TRBJ2-3
D gene: -
V gene: TRBV6-1
CDR3 protein: CASSGNRDTQYF
CDR3 DNA: TGTGCCAGCAGTGGGAATAGGGATACGCAGTATTTT

clone size: -
J gene: TRBJ1-2
D gene: TRBD1
V gene: TRBV6-5
CDR3 protein: CASSYPGTGNYGYTF
CDR3 DNA: TGTGCCAGCAGTTACCCGGGGACAGGCAACTATGGCTACACCTTC

clone size: -
J gene: TRBJ1-1
D gene: -
V gene: TRBV5-1
CDR3 protein: CASSQGQPNTEAFF
CDR3 DNA: TGCGCCAGCAGCCAAGGACAACCGAACACTGAAGCTTTCTTT

clone size: -
J gene: TRBJ2-7
D gene: -
V gene: TRBV19
CDR3 protein: CASSIRDGEQYF
CDR3 DNA: TGTGCCAGTAGTATTCGGGACGGAGAGCAGTACTTC

clone size: -
J gene: TRBJ1-5
D gene: -
V gene: TRBV15
CDR3 protein: CATSSGIQPQHF
CDR3 DNA: TGTGCCACCAGCTCCGGGATCCAGCCCCAGCATTTT

clone size: -
J gene: TRBJ2-7
D gene: -
V gene: TRBV4-2
CDR3 protein: CASSQSTTYEQYF
CDR3 DNA: TGTGCCAGCAGCCAAAGCACGACCTACGAGCAGTACTTC

clone size: -
J gene: TRBJ2-7
D gene: TRBD2
V gene: TRBV5-6
CDR3 protein: CASSAPGLTYEQYF
CDR3 DNA: TGTGCCAGCAGCGCACCGGGACTAACCTACGAGCAGTACTTC

clone size: -
J gene: TRBJ2-3
D gene: -
V gene: TRBV7-3
CDR3 protein: CASSLLGSTDTQYF
CDR3 DNA: TGTGCCAGCAGCTTACTAGGATCCACAGATACGCAGTATTTT

clone size: few
J gene: TRBJ2-7
D gene: TRBD2
V gene: TRBV7-2
CDR3 protein: CASSDLAGGPSYEQYF
CDR3 DNA: TGTGCCAGCAGCGACTTAGCGGGAGGGCCGTCCTACGAGCAGTACTTC

clone size: few
J gene: TRBJ2-1
D gene: TRBD2
V gene: TRBV9
CDR3 protein: CASSAGTSGREQFF
CDR3 DNA: TGTGCCAGCAGCGCCGGGACTAGCGGGAGGGAGCAGTTCTTC

clone size: -
J gene: TRBJ1-2
D gene: -
V gene: TRBV4-2
CDR3 protein: CASSQDPRQTKAPQDYGYTF
CDR3 DNA: TGTGCCAGCAGCCAAGATCCGAGGCAAACGAAAGCCCCACAAGACTATGGCTACACCTTC

clone size: -
J gene: TRBJ2-7
D gene: TRBD1
V gene: TRBV18
CDR3 protein: CASSPPSGTGVYEQYF
CDR3 DNA: TGTGCCAGCTCACCACCCTCCGGGACAGGGGTCTACGAGCAGTACTTC

clone size: -
J gene: TRBJ2-5
D gene: -
V gene: TRBV11-2
CDR3 protein: CASSPGFQETQYF
CDR3 DNA: TGTGCCAGCAGCCCCGGGTTCCAAGAGACCCAGTACTTC

clone size: once
J gene: TRBJ1-2
D gene: -
V gene: TRBV28
CDR3 protein: CASSGNRAQDYGYTF
CDR3 DNA: TGTGCCAGCAGTGGGAACAGGGCACAGGACTATGGCTACACCTTC

clone size: -
J gene: TRBJ2-1
D gene: TRBD1
V gene: TRBV9
CDR3 protein: CASAGQVAGDNEQFF
CDR3 DNA: TGTGCCAGCGCCGGACAGGTGGCCGGGGACAATGAGCAGTTCTTC

clone size: -
J gene: TRBJ2-1
D gene: TRBD1
V gene: TRBV6-5
CDR3 protein: CASSLNRGLGNEQFF
CDR3 DNA: TGTGCCAGCAGTTTAAACAGGGGGCTCGGCAATGAGCAGTTCTTC

clone size: -
J gene: TRBJ2-1
D gene: TRBD2
V gene: TRBV27
CDR3 protein: CASRKVGPSRTSGRDNEQFF
CDR3 DNA: TGTGCCAGCAGGAAGGTAGGACCCAGCCGGACTAGCGGGAGGGACAATGAGCAGTTCTTC

clone size: -
J gene: TRBJ1-2
D gene: -
V gene: TRBV9
CDR3 protein: CASRAGWGGNYGYTF
CDR3 DNA: TGTGCCAGCAGAGCCGGATGGGGGGGTAACTATGGCTACACCTTC

clone size: -
J gene: TRBJ2-7
D gene: TRBD2
V gene: TRBV4-1
CDR3 protein: CASSQAPYTSGRSEEQYF
CDR3 DNA: TGCGCCAGCAGCCAAGCGCCCTATACTAGCGGGAGGTCGGAAGAGCAGTACTTC

clone size: -
J gene: TRBJ2-2
D gene: -
V gene: TRBV20-1
CDR3 protein: CSARVGGELFF
CDR3 DNA: TGCAGTGCTAGAGTAGGGGGGGAGCTGTTTTTT

clone size: -
J gene: TRBJ2-7
D gene: TRBD1
V gene: TRBV7-9
CDR3 protein: CASSMDRGLEQYF
CDR3 DNA: TGTGCCAGTAGCATGGACAGGGGGCTTGAGCAGTACTTC

clone size: -
J gene: TRBJ1-2
D gene: -
V gene: TRBV4-1
CDR3 protein: CASSQIRGFKYGYTF
CDR3 DNA: TGCGCCAGCAGCCAAATCCGGGGTTTTAAGTATGGCTACACCTTC

clone size: -
J gene: TRBJ2-2
D gene: -
V gene: TRBV28
CDR3 protein: CASGDQTNSELFF
CDR3 DNA: TGTGCCAGCGGGGATCAAACAAATTCCGAGCTGTTTTTT

clone size: -
J gene: TRBJ1-4
D gene: TRBD1
V gene: TRBV27
CDR3 protein: CASSPWDRPNEKLFF
CDR3 DNA: TGTGCCAGCAGTCCATGGGACAGGCCGAATGAAAAACTGTTTTTT

clone size: -
J gene: TRBJ1-1
D gene: -
V gene: TRBV7-9
CDR3 protein: CASSLGGVGTEAFF
CDR3 DNA: TGTGCCAGCAGCCTCGGGGGGGTAGGGACTGAAGCTTTCTTT

clone size: once
J gene: TRBJ2-4
D gene: -
V gene: TRBV28
CDR3 protein: CASSTPGVGKNIQYF
CDR3 DNA: TGTGCCAGCAGTACCCCAGGCGTAGGGAAAAACATTCAGTACTTC

clone size: -
J gene: TRBJ2-3
D gene: TRBD2
V gene: TRBV7-6
CDR3 protein: CASSLNGGLAGLQYF
CDR3 DNA: TGTGCCAGCAGCTTAAACGGTGGGTTAGCGGGACTGCAGTATTTT